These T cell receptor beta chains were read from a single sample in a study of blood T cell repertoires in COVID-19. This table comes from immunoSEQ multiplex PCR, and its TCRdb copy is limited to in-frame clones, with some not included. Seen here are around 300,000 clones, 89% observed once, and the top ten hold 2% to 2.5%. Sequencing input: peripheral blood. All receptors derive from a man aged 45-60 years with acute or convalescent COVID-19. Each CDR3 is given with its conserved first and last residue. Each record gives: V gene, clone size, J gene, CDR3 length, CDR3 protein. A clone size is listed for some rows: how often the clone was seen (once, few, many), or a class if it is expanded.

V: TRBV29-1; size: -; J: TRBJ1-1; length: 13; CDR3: CSVADSRNTEAFF
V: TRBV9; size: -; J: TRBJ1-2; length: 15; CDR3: CASSASLTVSYGYTF
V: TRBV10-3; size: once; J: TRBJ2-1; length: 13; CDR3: CAISGTGKNEQFF
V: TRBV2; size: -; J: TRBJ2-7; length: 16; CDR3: CASSLLGDRGPYEQYF
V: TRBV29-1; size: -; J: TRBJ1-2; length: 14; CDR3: CSGIGTGLDYGYTF
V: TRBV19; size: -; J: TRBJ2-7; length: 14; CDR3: CASSIGSLSTEQYF
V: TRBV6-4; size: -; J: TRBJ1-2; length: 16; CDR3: CASSDRDRGENYGYTF
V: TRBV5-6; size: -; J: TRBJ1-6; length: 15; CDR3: CASSLGWQVNSPLHF
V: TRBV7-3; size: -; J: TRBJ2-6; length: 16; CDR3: CASSGKGETGANVLTF
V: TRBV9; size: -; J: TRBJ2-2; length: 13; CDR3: CASSGPGAGELFF
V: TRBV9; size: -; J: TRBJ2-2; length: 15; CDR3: CASSPGTGNTGELFF
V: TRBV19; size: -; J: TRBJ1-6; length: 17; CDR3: CASSIGHSSSYNSPLHF
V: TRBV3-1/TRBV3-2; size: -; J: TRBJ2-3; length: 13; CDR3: CASSQARTGTQYF
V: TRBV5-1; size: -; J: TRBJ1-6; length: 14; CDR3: CASSLEAGLSPLHF